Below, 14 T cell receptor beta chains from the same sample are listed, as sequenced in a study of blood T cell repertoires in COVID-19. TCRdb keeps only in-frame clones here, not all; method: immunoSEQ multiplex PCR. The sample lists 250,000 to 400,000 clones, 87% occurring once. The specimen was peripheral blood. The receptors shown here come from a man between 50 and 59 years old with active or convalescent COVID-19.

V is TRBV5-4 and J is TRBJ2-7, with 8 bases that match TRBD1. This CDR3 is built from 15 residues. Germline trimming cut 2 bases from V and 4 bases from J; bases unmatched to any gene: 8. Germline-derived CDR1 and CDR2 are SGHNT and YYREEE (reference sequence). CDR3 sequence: CASSFQGTGDYEQYF. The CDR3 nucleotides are TGTGCCAGCAGCTTCCAGGGGACAGGTGATTACGAGCAGTACTTC. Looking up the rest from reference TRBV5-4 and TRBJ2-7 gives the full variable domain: ETGVTQSPTHLIKTRGQQVTLRCSSQSGHNTVSWYQQALGQGPQFIFQYYREEENGRGNFPPRFSGLQFPNYSSELNVNALELDDSALYLCASSFQGTGDYEQYFGPGTRLTVT.

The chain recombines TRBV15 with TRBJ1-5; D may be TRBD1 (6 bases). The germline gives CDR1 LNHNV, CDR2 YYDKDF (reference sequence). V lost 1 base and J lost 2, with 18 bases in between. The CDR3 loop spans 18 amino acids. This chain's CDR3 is CATSRGWTADVRNQPQHF. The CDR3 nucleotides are TGTGCCACCAGCAGAGGTTGGACAGCTGATGTTCGCAATCAGCCCCAGCATTTT.

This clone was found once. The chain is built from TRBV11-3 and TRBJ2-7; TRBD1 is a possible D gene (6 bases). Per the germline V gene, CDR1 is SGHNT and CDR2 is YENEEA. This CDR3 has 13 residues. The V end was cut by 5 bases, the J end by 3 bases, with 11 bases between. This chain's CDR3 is CASSAGQSYEQYF. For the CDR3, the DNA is TGTGCCAGCAGCGCCGGACAGAGCTACGAGCAGTACTTC.

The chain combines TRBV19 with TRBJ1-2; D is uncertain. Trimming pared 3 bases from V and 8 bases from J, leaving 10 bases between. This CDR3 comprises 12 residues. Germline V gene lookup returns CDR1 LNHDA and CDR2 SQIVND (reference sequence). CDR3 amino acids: CASSIPSIGYTF. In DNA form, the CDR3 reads TGTGCCAGTAGTATTCCCAGTATCGGCTACACCTTC.

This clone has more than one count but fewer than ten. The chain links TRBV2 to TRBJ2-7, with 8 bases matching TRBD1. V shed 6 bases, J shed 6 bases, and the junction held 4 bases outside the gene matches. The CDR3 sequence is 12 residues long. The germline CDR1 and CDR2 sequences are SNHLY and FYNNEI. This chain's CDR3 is CASRGQGGEQYF. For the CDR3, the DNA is TGTGCCAGCAGAGGACAGGGCGGCGAGCAGTACTTC.

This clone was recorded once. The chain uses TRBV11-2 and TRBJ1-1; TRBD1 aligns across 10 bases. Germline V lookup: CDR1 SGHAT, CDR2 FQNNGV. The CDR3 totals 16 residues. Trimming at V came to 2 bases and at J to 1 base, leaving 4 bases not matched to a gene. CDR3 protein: CASSLTGQGWNTEAFF. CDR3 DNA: TGTGCCAGCAGCTTAACGGGACAGGGGTGGAACACTGAAGCTTTCTTT.

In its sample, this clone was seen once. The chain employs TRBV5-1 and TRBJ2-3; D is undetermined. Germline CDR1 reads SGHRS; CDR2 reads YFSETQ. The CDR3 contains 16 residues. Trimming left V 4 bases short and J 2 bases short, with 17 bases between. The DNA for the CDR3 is TGCGCCAGCAGCCACCAGACACAACCAAACACAGATACGCAGTATTTT. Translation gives CASSHQTQPNTDTQYF.

The CDR3 is CASSRSGNRYTDTQYF. CDR3 nucleotides: TGTGCCAGCAGCCGGTCGGGGAACCGCTACACAGATACGCAGTATTTT. The genes are TRBV5-4 and TRBJ2-3, with D perhaps matching TRBD2 (5 bases). Germline CDR1 and CDR2: SGHNT and YYREEE (reference sequence). CDR3 length equals 16 residues. Trimming took off 4 bases at V and 2 bases at J, with 17 bases between the two ends.

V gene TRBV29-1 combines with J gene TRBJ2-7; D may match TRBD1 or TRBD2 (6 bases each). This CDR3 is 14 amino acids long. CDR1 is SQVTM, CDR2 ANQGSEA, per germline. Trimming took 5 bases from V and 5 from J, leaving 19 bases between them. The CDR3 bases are TGCAGCGTTCAAGGAGGGGCAGGGGTTGACGAGCAGTACTTC. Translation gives CSVQGGAGVDEQYF.

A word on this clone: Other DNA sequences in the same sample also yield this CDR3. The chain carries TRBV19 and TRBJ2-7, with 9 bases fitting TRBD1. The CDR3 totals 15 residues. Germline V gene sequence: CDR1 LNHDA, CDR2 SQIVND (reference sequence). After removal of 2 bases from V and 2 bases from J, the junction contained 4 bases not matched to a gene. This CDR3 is CASSITGTGPYEQYF. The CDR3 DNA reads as TGTGCCAGTAGTATAACCGGGACAGGGCCCTACGAGCAGTACTTC.

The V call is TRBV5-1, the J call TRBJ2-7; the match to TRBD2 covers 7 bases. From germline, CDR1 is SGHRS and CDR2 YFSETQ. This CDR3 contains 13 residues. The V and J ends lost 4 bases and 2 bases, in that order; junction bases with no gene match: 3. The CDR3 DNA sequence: TGCGCCAGCAGCCCCGGGGGGACCTACGAGCAGTACTTC. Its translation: CASSPGGTYEQYF. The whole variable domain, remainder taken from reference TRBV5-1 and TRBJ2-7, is KAGVTQTPRYLIKTRGQQVTLSCSPISGHRSVSWYQQTPGQGLQFLFEYFSETQRNKGNFPGRFSGRQFSNSRSEMNVSTLELGDSALYLCASSPGGTYEQYFGPGTRLTVT.

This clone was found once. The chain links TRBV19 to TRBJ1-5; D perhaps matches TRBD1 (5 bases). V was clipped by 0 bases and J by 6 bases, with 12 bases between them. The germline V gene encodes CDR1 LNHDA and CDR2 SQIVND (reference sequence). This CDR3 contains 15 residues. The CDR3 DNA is TGTGCCAGTAGTATAGATCGACAGTCGGGTCAGCCCCAGCATTTT. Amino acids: CASSIDRQSGQPQHF.

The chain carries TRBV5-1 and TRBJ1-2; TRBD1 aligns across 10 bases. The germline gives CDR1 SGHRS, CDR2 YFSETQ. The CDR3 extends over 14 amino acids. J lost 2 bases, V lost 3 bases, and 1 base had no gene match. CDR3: CASSSTGGNYGYTF. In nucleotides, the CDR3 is TGCGCCAGCAGCTCGACAGGGGGCAACTATGGCTACACCTTC.

CDR3 residues: CASSQDRGGGFGDTQYF. The CDR3 nucleotides are TGCGCCAGCAGCCAAGATAGAGGCGGGGGGTTTGGAGATACGCAGTATTTT. This chain uses TRBV4-3 with TRBJ2-3; 8 positions agree with TRBD2. The germline CDR1 and CDR2 sequences are LGHNA and YSLEER. The CDR3 runs 17 residues. V lost 0 bases and J lost 5; bases outside the gene matches: 10.